This TCR beta chain was sequenced during a study of shared clonotypes between healthy human individuals. Study findings and constraints: Limited genetic and exposure-history diversity came from having few donors. Investigators expected sequencing depth to affect clonotype sharing among donors.

Sequencing used immunoSEQ multiplex PCR; TCRdb keeps in-frame clones, though not all of them. The repertoire holds 450,000 to 600,000 clones, with 79% as singletons. Caucasian adults residing in Nashville, Tennessee made up all the donors. Trimming took 2 bases from V and 0 from J, leaving 11 bases between them. Germline V CDR1 and CDR2: KGHSH, LQKENI. This CDR3 has 16 amino acids. Note on this clone: The antigen remains undetermined.

The genes are TRBV18 and TRBJ2-1, with D unclear. This receptor was obtained from a woman in her 40s in good health. Some clones in this sample may be carry-over from other donors' samples. The source material was PBMCs. This CDR3 reads CASSPGGHGSYNEQFF. The CDR3 DNA sequence: TGTGCCAGCTCACCAGGCGGTCATGGCTCCTACAATGAGCAGTTCTTC.